The 12 T cell receptor beta chains below were found in one sample sequenced in a study of tumor T cells in aggressive B-cell lymphoma. The data were produced by immunoSEQ multiplex PCR, yet TCRdb's version contains in-frame clones alone and is incomplete. In the table there are some 5,000 clones, roughly 80% of which are singletons. The sequenced sample was tumor tissue. The origin of the receptors is an adult with diffuse large B cell lymphoma.

The chain links TRBV11-2 to TRBJ1-1; 8 positions agree with TRBD1. Germline CDR1 SGHAT, CDR2 FQNNGV. Germline trimming cut 6 bases from V and 4 bases from J; bases unmatched to any gene: 4. The CDR3 is 13 amino acids. The CDR3 region has the DNA TGTGCCAGCAGTGCCACAGGGGGCACTGAAGCTTTCTTT. Translation gives CASSATGGTEAFF.

The chain carries TRBV19 and TRBJ2-2, with D perhaps matching TRBD2 (6 bases). In germline, CDR1 is LNHDA, CDR2 SQIVND (reference sequence). Trimming took 6 bases from V and 2 from J, leaving 13 bases between them. There are 15 residues in the CDR3. The CDR3 loop reads CASRPGLSNTGELFF. The CDR3 DNA is TGTGCCAGTAGACCGGGACTTTCAAACACCGGGGAGCTGTTTTTT.

This chain connects TRBV4-2 to TRBJ1-4; D is possibly TRBD1 (5 bases). Germline CDR1 LGHNA, CDR2 YNFKEQ. The CDR3 is made up of 16 amino acids. The V end lost 1 base, the J end lost 5 bases, and 14 bases lay between the germline ends. This CDR3 reads CASSQGGRGRNEKLFF. CDR3 DNA: TGTGCCAGCAGCCAAGGGGGACGTGGGAGGAATGAAAAACTGTTTTTT.

The V gene is TRBV5-1, the J gene TRBJ1-3; D remains unclear. Germline assignment: CDR1 SGHRS and CDR2 YFSETQ. V was trimmed by 4 bases and J by 0 bases, leaving 17 bases between them. The length of the CDR3 is 17 residues. DNA for the CDR3: TGCGCCAGCAGCGGTTCTTCGGGAACCATCTCTGGAAACACCATATATTTT. Protein sequence: CASSGSSGTISGNTIYF.

The chain links TRBV9 to TRBJ1-1; a weak D match, TRBD1 (6 bases). V was cut by 3 bases and J by 0 bases, with 9 bases left in between. The CDR3 covers 14 residues. CDR1 is SGDLS and CDR2 is YYNGEE in the germline V gene. CDR3 in DNA: TGTGCCAGCAGCGGAGGGACATTGAACACTGAAGCTTTCTTT. This sequence encodes CASSGGTLNTEAFF.

V gene TRBV19 combines with J gene TRBJ2-3, with 7 nucleotides matching TRBD2. V lost 7 bases to trimming and J lost 5 bases; unmatched junction nucleotides: 6. Per the germline V gene, CDR1 is LNHDA and CDR2 is SQIVND (reference sequence). The CDR3 sequence is 13 residues long. CDR3 nucleotides: TGTGCCAGTAACGAGCGGGATAAAGATACGCAGTATTTT. Translating gives CASNERDKDTQYF.

In nucleotides, the CDR3 is TGTGCCAGCAGTTACGAGGGTTGGGACACTGAAGCTTTCTTT. It is translated as CASSYEGWDTEAFF. The rearrangement joins TRBV6-5 to TRBJ1-1; D ambiguous. V lost 2 bases and J 3 bases, leaving 10 bases between the germline ends. The CDR3 is made up of 14 amino acids. In germline, CDR1 is MNHEY, CDR2 SVGAGI.

The chain couples TRBV7-2 to TRBJ2-1, with TRBD2 matching over 8 bases. CDR1 and CDR2 (germline): SGHTA, FQGNSA. Losses at the gene ends were 5 bases for V and 3 bases for J; bases not matched to a gene: 15. This CDR3 comprises 18 residues. The DNA for the CDR3 is TGTGCCAGCAGCCCCCGCCCAAGCGGGAGTCGAGTCTACAATGAGCAGTTCTTC. Translating it yields CASSPRPSGSRVYNEQFF.

The CDR3, as DNA: TGTGCCAGCAGTGAAGACATCAGCAACCTCCCGGGTCCCCAGCATTTT. This encodes CASSEDISNLPGPQHF. The chain employs TRBV6-1 and TRBJ1-5; D not resolved. The germline V and J ends were trimmed by 1 base and 10 bases, with 20 bases remaining between them. Per the germline V gene, CDR1 is MNHNS and CDR2 is SASEGT. This CDR3 is built from 16 residues.

The chain uses TRBV2 and TRBJ1-1; perhaps TRBD1 as D (5 bases). The germline gives CDR1 SNHLY, CDR2 FYNNEI. CDR3 length: 16 residues. Deletions cut 6 bases from V and 0 bases from J, with 17 bases between. This chain's CDR3 is CASRDLQGLVNTEAFF. The CDR3 DNA reads as TGTGCCAGCAGAGACCTCCAGGGCCTCGTGAACACTGAAGCTTTCTTT.

The chain carries TRBV5-4 and TRBJ2-7, with TRBD2 matching over 8 bases. CDR1 SGHNT and CDR2 YYREEE come from the germline V gene (reference sequence). This CDR3 region has 14 residues. Trimming at V came to 4 bases and at J to 2 bases, leaving 5 bases not matched to a gene. CDR3 amino acids: CASSRGGTTYEQYF. The CDR3 region has the DNA TGTGCCAGCAGCCGGGGGGGGACTACCTACGAGCAGTACTTC. Supplemented by reference TRBV5-4 and TRBJ2-7, the full variable domain reads ETGVTQSPTHLIKTRGQQVTLRCSSQSGHNTVSWYQQALGQGPQFIFQYYREEENGRGNFPPRFSGLQFPNYSSELNVNALELDDSALYLCASSRGGTTYEQYFGPGTRLTVT.

This chain joins TRBV2 and TRBJ1-5; 7 bases are a match to TRBD1. After removal of 9 bases from V and 5 bases from J, the junction contained 4 bases not matched to a gene. The CDR3 contains 12 residues. Germline V gene lookup returns CDR1 SNHLY and CDR2 FYNNEI. The CDR3 here is CASRQGDQPQHF. In DNA, the CDR3 is TGTGCCAGTCGACAGGGCGATCAGCCCCAGCATTTT.